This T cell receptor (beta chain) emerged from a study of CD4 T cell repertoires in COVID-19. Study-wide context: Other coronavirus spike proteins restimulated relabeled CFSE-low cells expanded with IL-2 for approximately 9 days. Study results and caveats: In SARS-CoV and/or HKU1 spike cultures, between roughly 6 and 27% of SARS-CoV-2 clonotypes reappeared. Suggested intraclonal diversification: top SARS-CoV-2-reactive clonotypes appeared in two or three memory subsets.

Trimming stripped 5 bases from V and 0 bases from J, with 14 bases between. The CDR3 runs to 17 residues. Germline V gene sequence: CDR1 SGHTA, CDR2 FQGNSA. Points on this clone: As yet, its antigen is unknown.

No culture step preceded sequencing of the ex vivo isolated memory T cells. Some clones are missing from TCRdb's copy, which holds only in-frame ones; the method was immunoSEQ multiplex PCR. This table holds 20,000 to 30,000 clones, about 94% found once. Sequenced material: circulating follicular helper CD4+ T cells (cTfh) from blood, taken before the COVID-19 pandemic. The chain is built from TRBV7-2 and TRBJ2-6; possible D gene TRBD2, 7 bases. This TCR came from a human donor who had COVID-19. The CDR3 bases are TGTGCCAGCAGCAGGGGGGGGATCAGCTCTGGGGCCAACGTCCTGACTTTC. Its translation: CASSRGGISSGANVLTF. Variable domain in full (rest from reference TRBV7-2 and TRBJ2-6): GAGVSQSPSNKVTEKGKDVELRCDPISGHTALYWYRQSLGQGLEFLIYFQGNSAPDKSGLPSDRFSAERTGGSVSTLTIQRTQQEDSAVYLCASSRGGISSGANVLTFGAGSRLTVL.